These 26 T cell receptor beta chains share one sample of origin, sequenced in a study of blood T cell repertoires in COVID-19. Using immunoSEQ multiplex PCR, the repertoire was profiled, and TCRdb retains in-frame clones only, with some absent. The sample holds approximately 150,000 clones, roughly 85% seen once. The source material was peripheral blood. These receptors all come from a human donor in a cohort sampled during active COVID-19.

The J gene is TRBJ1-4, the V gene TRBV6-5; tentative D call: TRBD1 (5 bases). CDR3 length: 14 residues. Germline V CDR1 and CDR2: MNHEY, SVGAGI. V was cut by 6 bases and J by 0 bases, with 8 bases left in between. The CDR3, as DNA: TGTGCCAGCAGGAGACAGTCAACTAATGAAAAACTGTTTTTT. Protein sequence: CASRRQSTNEKLFF.

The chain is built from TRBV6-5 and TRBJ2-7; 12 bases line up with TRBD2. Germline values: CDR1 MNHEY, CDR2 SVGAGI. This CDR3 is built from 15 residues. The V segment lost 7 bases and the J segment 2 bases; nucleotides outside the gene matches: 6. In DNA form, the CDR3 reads TGTGCCAGCACCACTGGGACTAGCGGGCCCTACGAGCAGTACTTC. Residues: CASTTGTSGPYEQYF.

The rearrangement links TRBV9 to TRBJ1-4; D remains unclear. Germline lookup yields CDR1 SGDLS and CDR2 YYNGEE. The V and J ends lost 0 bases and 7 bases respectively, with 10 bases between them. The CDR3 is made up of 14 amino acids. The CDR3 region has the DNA TGTGCCAGCAGCGTAGGCCGGGGAGGTGAAAAACTGTTTTTT. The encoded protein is CASSVGRGGEKLFF.

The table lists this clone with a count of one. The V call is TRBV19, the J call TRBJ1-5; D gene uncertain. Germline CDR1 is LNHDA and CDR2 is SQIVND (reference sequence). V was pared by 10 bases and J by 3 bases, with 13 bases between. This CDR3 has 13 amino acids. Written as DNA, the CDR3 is TGTGCCACATCCTCCGCCTACAATCAGCCCCAGCATTTT. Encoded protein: CATSSAYNQPQHF.

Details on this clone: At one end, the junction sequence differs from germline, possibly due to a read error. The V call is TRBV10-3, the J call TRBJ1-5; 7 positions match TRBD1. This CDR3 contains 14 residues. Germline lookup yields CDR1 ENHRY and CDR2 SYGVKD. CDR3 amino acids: CATSTGVDNQPQHF. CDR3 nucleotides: TGTGCCACCAGTACAGGGGTGGACAATCAGCCCCAGCATTTT.

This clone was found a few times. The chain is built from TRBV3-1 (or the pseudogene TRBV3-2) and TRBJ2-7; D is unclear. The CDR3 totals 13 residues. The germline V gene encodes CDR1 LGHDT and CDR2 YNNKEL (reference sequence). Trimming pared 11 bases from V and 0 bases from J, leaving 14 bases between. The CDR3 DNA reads TGTGCCCTCCCAGGCAGGCCCTCCTACGAGCAGTACTTC. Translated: CALPGRPSYEQYF.

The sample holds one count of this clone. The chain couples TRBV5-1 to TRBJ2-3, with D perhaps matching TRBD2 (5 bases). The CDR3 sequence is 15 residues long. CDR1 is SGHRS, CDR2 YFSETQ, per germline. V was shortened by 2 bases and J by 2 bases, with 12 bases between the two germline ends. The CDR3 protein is CASSLRTGTTDTQYF. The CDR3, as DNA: TGCGCCAGCAGCTTAAGGACTGGAACCACAGATACGCAGTATTTT.

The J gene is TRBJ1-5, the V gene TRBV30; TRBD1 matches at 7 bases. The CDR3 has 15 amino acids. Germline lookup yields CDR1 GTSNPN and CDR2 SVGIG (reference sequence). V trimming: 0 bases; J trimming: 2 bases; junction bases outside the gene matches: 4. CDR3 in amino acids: CAWSVTGAGNQPQHF. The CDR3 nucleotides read TGTGCCTGGAGTGTCACAGGGGCGGGCAATCAGCCCCAGCATTTT.

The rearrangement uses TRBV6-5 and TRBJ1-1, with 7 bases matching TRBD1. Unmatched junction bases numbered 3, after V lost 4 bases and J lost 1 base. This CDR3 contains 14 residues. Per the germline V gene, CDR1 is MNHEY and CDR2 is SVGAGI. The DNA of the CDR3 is TGTGCCAGCAGTTCAGGGGGGAAGAACACTGAAGCTTTCTTT. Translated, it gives CASSSGGKNTEAFF.

The CDR3 loop reads CAWSGTGFNYGYTF. The CDR3 bases are TGTGCCTGGAGTGGAACCGGTTTCAACTATGGCTACACCTTC. The chain uses TRBV30 and TRBJ1-2; unclear D gene. CDR3 size: 14 residues. Trimming took off 1 base at V and 2 bases at J, with 11 bases between the two ends. The germline CDR1 and CDR2 sequences are GTSNPN and SVGIG (reference sequence).

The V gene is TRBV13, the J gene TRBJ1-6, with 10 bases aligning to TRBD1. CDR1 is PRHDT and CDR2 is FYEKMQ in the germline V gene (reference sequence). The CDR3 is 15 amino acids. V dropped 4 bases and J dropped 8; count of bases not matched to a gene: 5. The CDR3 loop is CASSSRDRGDSPLHF. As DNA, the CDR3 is TGTGCCAGCAGCTCCCGGGACAGGGGTGATTCACCCCTCCACTTT.

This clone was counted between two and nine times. For the CDR3, the DNA is TGTGCCAGCAGTTCTCCTGACTGGGGATTGACAGGGATACTACAAGAGACCCAGTACTTC. Translation gives CASSSPDWGLTGILQETQYF. V gene TRBV28 combines with J gene TRBJ2-5, with 7 bases that match TRBD1. This CDR3 contains 20 residues. Germline CDR1 reads MDHEN; CDR2 reads SYDVKM. Germline trimming cut 4 bases from V and 2 bases from J; bases unmatched to any gene: 22.

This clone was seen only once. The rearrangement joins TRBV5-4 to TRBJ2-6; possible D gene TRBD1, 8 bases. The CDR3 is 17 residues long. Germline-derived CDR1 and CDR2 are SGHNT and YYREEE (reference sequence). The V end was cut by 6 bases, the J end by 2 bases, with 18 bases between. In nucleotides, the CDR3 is TGTGCCAGCACCGACCGACAGGGGAGGGCTGGGGCCAACGTCCTGACTTTC. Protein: CASTDRQGRAGANVLTF.

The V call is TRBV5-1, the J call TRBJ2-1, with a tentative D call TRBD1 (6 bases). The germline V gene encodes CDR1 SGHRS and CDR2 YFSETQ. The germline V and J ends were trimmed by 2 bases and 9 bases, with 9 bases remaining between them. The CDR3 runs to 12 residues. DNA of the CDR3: TGCGCCAGCAGCTTAGGACAGAGTGAGCAGTTCTTC. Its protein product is CASSLGQSEQFF. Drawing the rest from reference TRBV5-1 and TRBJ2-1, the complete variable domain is KAGVTQTPRYLIKTRGQQVTLSCSPISGHRSVSWYQQTPGQGLQFLFEYFSETQRNKGNFPGRFSGRQFSNSRSEMNVSTLELGDSALYLCASSLGQSEQFFGPGTRLTVL.

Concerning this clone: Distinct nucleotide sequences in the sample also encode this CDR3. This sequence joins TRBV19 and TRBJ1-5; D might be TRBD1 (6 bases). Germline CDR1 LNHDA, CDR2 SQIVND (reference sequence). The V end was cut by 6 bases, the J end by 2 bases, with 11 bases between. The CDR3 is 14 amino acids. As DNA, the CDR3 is TGTGCCAGTAGCCCCGGACAGCGCAATCAGCCCCAGCATTTT. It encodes CASSPGQRNQPQHF.

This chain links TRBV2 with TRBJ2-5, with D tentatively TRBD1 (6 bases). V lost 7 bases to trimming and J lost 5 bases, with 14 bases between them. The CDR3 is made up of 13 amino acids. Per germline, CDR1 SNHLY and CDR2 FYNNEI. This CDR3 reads CASIRGRFETQYF. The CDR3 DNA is TGTGCCAGCATAAGGGGGAGATTTGAGACCCAGTACTTC.

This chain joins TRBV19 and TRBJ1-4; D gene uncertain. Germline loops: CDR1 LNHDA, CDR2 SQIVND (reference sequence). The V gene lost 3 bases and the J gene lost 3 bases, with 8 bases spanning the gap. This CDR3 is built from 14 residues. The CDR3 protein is CASSIGGANEKLFF. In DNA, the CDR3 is TGTGCCAGTAGTATCGGAGGAGCTAATGAAAAACTGTTTTTT.

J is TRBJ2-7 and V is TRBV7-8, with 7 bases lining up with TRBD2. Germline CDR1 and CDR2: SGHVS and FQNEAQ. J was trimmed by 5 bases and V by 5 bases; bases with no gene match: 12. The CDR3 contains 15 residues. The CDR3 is CASSETRGTPHEQYF. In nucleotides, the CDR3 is TGTGCCAGCAGCGAGACGCGGGGGACCCCCCACGAGCAGTACTTC.

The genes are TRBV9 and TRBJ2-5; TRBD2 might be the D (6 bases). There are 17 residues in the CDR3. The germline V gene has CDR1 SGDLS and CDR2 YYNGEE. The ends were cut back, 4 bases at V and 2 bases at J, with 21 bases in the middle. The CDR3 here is CASSKGLGGAPQETQYF. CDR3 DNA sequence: TGTGCCAGCAGCAAAGGTCTCGGGGGAGCCCCACAAGAGACCCAGTACTTC.

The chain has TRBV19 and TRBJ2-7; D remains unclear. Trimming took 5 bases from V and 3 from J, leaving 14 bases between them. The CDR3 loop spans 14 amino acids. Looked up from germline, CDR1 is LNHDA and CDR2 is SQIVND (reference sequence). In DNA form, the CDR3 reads TGTGCCAGTAGTTCCAGGCCCCTCGACTACGAGCAGTACTTC. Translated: CASSSRPLDYEQYF. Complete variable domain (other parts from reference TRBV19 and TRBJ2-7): DGGITQSPKYLFRKEGQNVTLSCEQNLNHDAMYWYRQDPGQGLRLIYYSQIVNDFQKGDIAEGYSVSREKKESFPLTVTSAQKNPTAFYLCASSSRPLDYEQYFGPGTRLTVT.

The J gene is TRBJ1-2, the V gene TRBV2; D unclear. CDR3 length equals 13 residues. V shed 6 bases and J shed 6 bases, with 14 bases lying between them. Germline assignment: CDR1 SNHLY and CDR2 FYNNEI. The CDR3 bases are TGTGCCAGCAGGGGGTCAGCGGGTGATGGCTACACCTTC. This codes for CASRGSAGDGYTF. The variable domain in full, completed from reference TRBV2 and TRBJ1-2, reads EPEVTQTPSHQVTQMGQEVILRCVPISNHLYFYWYRQILGQKVEFLVSFYNNEISEKSEIFDDQFSVERPDGSNFTLKIRSTKLEDSAMYFCASRGSAGDGYTFGSGTRLTVV.

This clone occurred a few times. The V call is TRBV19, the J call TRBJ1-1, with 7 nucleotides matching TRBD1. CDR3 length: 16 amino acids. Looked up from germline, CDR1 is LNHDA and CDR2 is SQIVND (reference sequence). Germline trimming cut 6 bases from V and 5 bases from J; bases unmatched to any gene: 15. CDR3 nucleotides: TGTGCCAGTAGACACTCGGTCAGGGGGTCGGGGACTGAAGCTTTCTTT. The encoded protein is CASRHSVRGSGTEAFF. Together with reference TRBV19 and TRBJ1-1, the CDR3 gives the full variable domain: DGGITQSPKYLFRKEGQNVTLSCEQNLNHDAMYWYRQDPGQGLRLIYYSQIVNDFQKGDIAEGYSVSREKKESFPLTVTSAQKNPTAFYLCASRHSVRGSGTEAFFGQGTRLTVV.

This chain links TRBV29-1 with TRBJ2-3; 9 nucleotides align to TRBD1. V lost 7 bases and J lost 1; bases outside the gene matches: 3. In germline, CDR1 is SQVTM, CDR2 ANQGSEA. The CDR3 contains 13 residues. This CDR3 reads CSADRGGTDTQYF. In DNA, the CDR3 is TGCAGCGCGGACAGGGGCGGCACAGATACGCAGTATTTT.

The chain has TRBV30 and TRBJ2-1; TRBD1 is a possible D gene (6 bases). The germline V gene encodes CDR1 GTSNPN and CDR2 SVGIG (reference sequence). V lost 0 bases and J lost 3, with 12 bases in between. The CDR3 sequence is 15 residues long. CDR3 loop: CAWSVQGGVYNEQFF. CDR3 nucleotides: TGTGCCTGGAGTGTACAAGGGGGAGTCTACAATGAGCAGTTCTTC.

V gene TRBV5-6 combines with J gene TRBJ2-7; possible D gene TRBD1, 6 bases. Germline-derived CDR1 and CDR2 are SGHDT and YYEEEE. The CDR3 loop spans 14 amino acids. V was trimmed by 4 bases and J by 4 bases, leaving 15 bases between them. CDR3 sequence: CASSPVDSVYEQYF. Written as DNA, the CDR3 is TGTGCCAGCAGCCCCGTGGACAGCGTATACGAGCAGTACTTC.

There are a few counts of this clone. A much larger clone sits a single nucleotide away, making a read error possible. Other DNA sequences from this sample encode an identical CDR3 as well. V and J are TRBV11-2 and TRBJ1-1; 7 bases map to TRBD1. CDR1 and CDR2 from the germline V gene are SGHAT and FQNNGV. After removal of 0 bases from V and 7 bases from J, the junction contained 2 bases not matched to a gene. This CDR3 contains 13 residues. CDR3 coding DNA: TGTGCCAGCAGCTTAGATCGGGACAGTGAAGCTTTCTTT. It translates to CASSLDRDSEAFF.